This T cell receptor (beta chain) appears in the sequencing data of a study of blood T cell repertoires in COVID-19. Individuals drawn from about two dozen US areas were roughly 18 to 95 years old. The sample holds one count of this clone. Repertoires were generated with immunoSEQ multiplex PCR, while TCRdb's copy carries only in-frame clones and drops some. The profile shows about 310,000 clones, 70% to 90% of them singletons. CDR1 is KGHSH, CDR2 LQKENI, per germline. V was clipped by 5 bases and J by 2 bases, with 21 bases between them. CDR3 length: 17 residues. The sequencing input was PBMCs or T cells enriched from blood (not recorded which). V is TRBV18 and J is TRBJ2-5; D possibly corresponds to TRBD2 (6 bases). This sequence originates from a man aged 30 to 39 who had recovered from COVID-19. The CDR3 nucleotides are TGTGCCAGCTCAGGTCAGGGCGGGAATACGATACAAGAGACCCAGTACTTC. Amino acids: CASSGQGGNTIQETQYF.